This T cell receptor beta chain was profiled in a study of TIL therapy for anti-PD-1-resistant metastatic lung cancer. About the study: Tumor harvest preceded PD-1/PD-L1 blockade, followed by nivolumab treatment.

Study observations and caveats: The cohort had more treatment-naive, never-smoker and oncogene-addicted patients than typical. The baseline peripheral repertoire was partially replaced by infused TIL clonotypes that later decayed.

This was the immunoSEQ v3 assay. Profiled with immunoSEQ multiplex PCR; TCRdb holds only in-frame clones, not every one. The sample comprises 50,000 to 60,000 clones, around four fifths of which are singletons, and approximately 3% rests with the top ten. The time point denotes: pre-treatment sample, taken before nivolumab and TIL therapy. Note on this clone: What it binds is not known.

Germline trimming cut 4 bases from V and 3 bases from J; bases unmatched to any gene: 10. The CDR3 loop spans 16 amino acids. CDR1 is SGHRS, CDR2 YFSETQ, per germline. V usage is TRBV5-1 and J usage is TRBJ2-1; 7 bases line up with TRBD2. This receptor was identified in a person aged 25-80 years with non-small cell lung cancer. The specimen was blood, collected at baseline. This CDR3 reads CASSLAESRDYNEQFF. CDR3 bases: TGCGCCAGCAGCCTAGCGGAGTCCCGGGACTACAATGAGCAGTTCTTC.